The rows below give T cell receptor beta chains drawn from one sample of a study of shared clonotypes between healthy human individuals. Only in-frame clones appear in the TCRdb table, and some are missing; sequencing was by immunoSEQ multiplex PCR. This table holds around 2.3 million clones, approximately 94% found once. Input material: naive CD4+ T cells sorted from blood. The receptors originated from a man aged 18 to 29 in good health. CDR3s include the opening cysteine and the closing phenylalanine or tryptophan.

j_call	v_call	cdr3_length	cdr3_aa
TRBJ2-2	TRBV28	17	CASSGLAGPLNTGELFF
TRBJ1-3	TRBV4-1	17	CASSPIGYANSGNTIYF
TRBJ1-1	TRBV30	14	CAWSLPGGNTEAFF
TRBJ1-6	TRBV7-2	15	CASSLGDREGSPLHF
TRBJ2-2	TRBV7-9	16	CASSLKNRGNTGELFF
TRBJ1-1	TRBV6-1	13	CASRTTANTEAFF
TRBJ2-3	TRBV6-1	14	CASRSGGGTDTQYF
TRBJ2-3	TRBV30	16	CAWSVRLKRTTDTQYF
TRBJ2-2	TRBV27	14	CASSPNPPDGELFF
TRBJ1-6	TRBV25-1	13	CASSDRGNSPLHF
TRBJ2-4	TRBV15	15	CATGELTGPKTIQYF
TRBJ2-7	TRBV5-6	14	CASSSGGNLYEQYF
TRBJ2-1	TRBV18	15	CASSMGLAGLNEQFF
TRBJ1-1	TRBV18	13	CASSPNREAEAFF
TRBJ2-1	TRBV11-2	14	CASSLMSGANEQFF
TRBJ2-7	TRBV11-2	15	CASSAGQGALFEQYF
TRBJ2-1	TRBV4-3	16	CASSHSGLANYNEQFF